This T cell receptor beta chain was identified during a study of T-cell reconstitution after alpha-beta-depleted transplantation in children. Overall study findings and caveats: For some patients, TCRbeta diversity was high at day 60 because of recipient T cells and thymic progenitors that survived.

J lost 2 bases, V lost 6 bases, and 15 bases had no gene match. The germline gives CDR1 SGHAT, CDR2 FQNNGV. The CDR3 runs to 18 residues. This clonotype was detected many times. Its specificity is unknown. The TCRbeta library incorporated unique molecular identifiers. TCRdb analysed the PCR reads with MiXCR anew, one entry per CDR3 protein. Of about 580,000 distinct CDR3 sequences listed, more than 20% are singletons. The sequencing used PBMCs, mostly from graft donor cells, collected 360 days after TCRalphabeta/CD19-depleted stem cell transplant. This sequence was found in a boy under two years old who had a stem cell transplant for acute myeloid leukemia, so the T cells may come from the graft donor. The chain has TRBV11-2 and TRBJ2-2; 7 bases are a match to TRBD2. The CDR3 spells CASSHKQGGGTNTGELFF. In DNA, the CDR3 is TGTGCCAGCAGTCACAAGCAGGGCGGGGGAACCAACACCGGGGAGCTGTTTTTT.